A selection of T cell receptor beta chains follows, all from one sample in a study of blood T cell repertoires in COVID-19. Sequenced by immunoSEQ multiplex PCR; TCRdb stores in-frame clones only, minus some. The table records some 170,000 clones, 77% of them present only once. The specimen was peripheral blood. All receptors derive from a man aged 65-85 years with acute or convalescent COVID-19. Both conserved end residues are part of each CDR3. The D gene is left open where the match is weak.

V	D	J	CDR3
TRBV6-5	TRBD1	TRBJ1-2	CASRKQGANGYTF
TRBV12-3/TRBV12-4	-	TRBJ1-5	CASSRDFNQPQHF
TRBV5-1	TRBD1	TRBJ1-6	CASSLGQGAGSPLHF
TRBV5-1	TRBD2	TRBJ2-1	CASSFTSGSYNEQFF
TRBV25-1	-	TRBJ2-3	CASSDPLPTDTQYF
TRBV5-1	TRBD1	TRBJ2-5	CASRRTGAYQETQYF
TRBV19	-	TRBJ1-5	CASNTTGSTGPQHF
TRBV5-1	TRBD1	TRBJ2-2	CASSLRAGDSGELFF
TRBV19	TRBD1	TRBJ2-3	CASGTGSRDTQYF
TRBV2	TRBD2	TRBJ2-7	CASSEAGSGASGSYEQYF
TRBV5-4	-	TRBJ1-1	CASSPGREGPWMNTEAFF